The clone carrying this T cell receptor beta chain was seen at least ten times. Amplification yielded TCR beta CDR3 regions, with RNA transcripts as the source. Initially, a first-round RT-PCR of the TCR CDR3 employed the HTBI primer set. Each CDR3 protein gets one entry after TCRdb re-called the multiplex PCR reads with MiXCR. Among about 770,000 distinct CDR3 sequences listed, approximately 18% were seen once. The data were taken from a study of T cells in Graves' hyperthyroidism and ophthalmopathy. Diagnosing involved the use of clinical symptoms, serum thyroxine and TRAb, thyroid ultrasound and orbital computed tomography. The CDR3 has 16 amino acids. Looked up from germline, CDR1 is LGHDT and CDR2 is YNNKEL (reference sequence). V shed 4 bases and J shed 0 bases, with 13 bases lying between them.

The J gene is TRBJ2-1, the V gene TRBV3-1; possible D gene TRBD2, 7 bases. This TCR was sampled from a woman in her 50s with Graves' hyperthyroidism that later progressed to Graves' ophthalmopathy. The specimen was blood. Here the CDR3 DNA reads TGTGCCAGCAGCCCATCGGGGGGCAGCTCCTACAATGAGCAGTTCTTC. It codes for CASSPSGGSSYNEQFF.